This T cell receptor (beta chain) was recorded in a study of blood T cell repertoires in COVID-19. Study information: PBMCs, B-cell-depleted T cells, or T cells provided the cDNA or gDNA that made up the material.

Profiled with immunoSEQ multiplex PCR; TCRdb holds only in-frame clones, not every one. The repertoire holds 150,000 to 200,000 clones, with 84% as singletons. The CDR3 contains 16 residues. This chain connects TRBV21-1 to TRBJ1-3; the tabulated D call, TRBD1, remains unverified against the DNA. TRBV21-1 constitutes a pseudogene. This TCR was sampled from a woman aged 80 or over with COVID-19, enrolled during active disease. Sequenced material: peripheral blood. CDR3 in DNA: TGTGCCAGCAGCAAACTTCAGGGGGGCAGCGGAAACACCATATATTTT. It is translated as CASSKLQGGSGNTIYF.